These T cell receptor beta chains were read from a single sample in a study of cytomegalovirus exposure and HLA in healthy donors. This table comes from immunoSEQ multiplex PCR, and its TCRdb copy is limited to in-frame clones, with some not included. The sample table sets out 55,000 or so clones. What was sequenced was PBMCs. Receptors originate from a woman aged 25 to 39 in good health and CMV-seropositive. Each CDR3 is given without its conserved first and last residue. The D gene is left open where the match is weak.

V gene	D gene	J gene	CDR3 protein
TRBV11-2	TRBD2	TRBJ2-5	ASSTVAGGPGTQY
TRBV6-5	TRBD1	TRBJ1-2	ASKGQGESYT
TRBV5-1	TRBD2	TRBJ2-7	ASSLGPSGGTYEQY
TRBV30	NA	TRBJ2-7	AWSSDRQVYEQY
TRBV7-2	NA	TRBJ2-5	ASSLAQETQY
TRBV30	TRBD1	TRBJ2-7	AGSGDRGGSYEQY
TRBV9	NA	TRBJ1-1	ASSILTDLNTEAF
TRBV5-6	TRBD2	TRBJ2-1	ASSPLSGSSQF
TRBV9	TRBD2	TRBJ2-5	ASSVGASGGAETQY
TRBV30	TRBD2	TRBJ2-1	AWRQLAGRNEQF
TRBV6-4	TRBD1	TRBJ2-1	ASSPGQGAEEQF
TRBV5-1	TRBD1	TRBJ1-1	ASSWGQHRDAF
TRBV28	TRBD1	TRBJ1-2	ASVLTGAGGYT
TRBV5-1	TRBD2	TRBJ2-5	ASSPRAAGGQETQY
TRBV5-6	TRBD2	TRBJ2-7	ASRPGTSIYEQY
TRBV6-1	TRBD1	TRBJ1-1	ASSVGDSNTEAF
TRBV2	NA	TRBJ1-1	ASSEQVLNTEAF
TRBV6-1	TRBD1	TRBJ1-4	ASSEPGGGEKLF
TRBV15	NA	TRBJ2-5	ATSRDLMRETQY